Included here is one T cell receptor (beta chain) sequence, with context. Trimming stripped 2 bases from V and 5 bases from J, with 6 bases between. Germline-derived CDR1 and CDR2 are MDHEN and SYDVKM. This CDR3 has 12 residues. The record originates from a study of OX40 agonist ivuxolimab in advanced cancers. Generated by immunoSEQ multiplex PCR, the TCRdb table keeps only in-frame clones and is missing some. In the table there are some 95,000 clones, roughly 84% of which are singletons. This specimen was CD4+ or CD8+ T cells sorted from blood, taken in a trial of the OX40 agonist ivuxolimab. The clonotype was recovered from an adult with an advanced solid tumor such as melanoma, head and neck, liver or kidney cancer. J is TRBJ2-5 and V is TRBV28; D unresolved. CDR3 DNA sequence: TGTGCCAGCAGTTTACGATTGGAGACCCAGTACTTC. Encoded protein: CASSLRLETQYF.